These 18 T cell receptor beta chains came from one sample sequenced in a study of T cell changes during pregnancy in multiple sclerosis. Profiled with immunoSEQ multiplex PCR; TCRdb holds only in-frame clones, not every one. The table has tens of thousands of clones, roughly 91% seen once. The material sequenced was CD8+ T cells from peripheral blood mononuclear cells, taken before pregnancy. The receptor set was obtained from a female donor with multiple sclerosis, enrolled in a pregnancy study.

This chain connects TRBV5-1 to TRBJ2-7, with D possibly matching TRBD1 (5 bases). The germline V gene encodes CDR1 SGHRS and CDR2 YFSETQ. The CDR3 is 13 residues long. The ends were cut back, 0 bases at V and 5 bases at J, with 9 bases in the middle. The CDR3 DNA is TGCGCCAGCAGCTTGGCAGGGTCCCACGAGCAGTACTTC. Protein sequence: CASSLAGSHEQYF.

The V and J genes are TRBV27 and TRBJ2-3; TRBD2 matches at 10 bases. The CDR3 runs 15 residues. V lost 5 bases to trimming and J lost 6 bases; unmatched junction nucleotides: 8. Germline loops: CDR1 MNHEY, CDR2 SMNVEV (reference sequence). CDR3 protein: CASSPGAGGMDTQYF. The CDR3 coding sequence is TGTGCCAGCAGTCCGGGAGCGGGGGGGATGGATACGCAGTATTTT.

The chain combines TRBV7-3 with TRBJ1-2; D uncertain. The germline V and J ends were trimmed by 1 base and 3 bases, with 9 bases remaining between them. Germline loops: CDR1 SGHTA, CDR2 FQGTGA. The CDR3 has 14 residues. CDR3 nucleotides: TGTGCCAGCAGCTTAATAGGGAGAGACTATGGCTACACCTTC. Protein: CASSLIGRDYGYTF.

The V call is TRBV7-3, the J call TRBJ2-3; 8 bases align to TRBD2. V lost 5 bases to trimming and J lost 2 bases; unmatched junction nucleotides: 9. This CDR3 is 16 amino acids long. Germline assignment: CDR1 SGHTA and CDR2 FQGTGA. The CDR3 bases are TGTGCCAGCAGCCTAGGAGTAGCGGGGATCACAGATACGCAGTATTTT. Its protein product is CASSLGVAGITDTQYF.

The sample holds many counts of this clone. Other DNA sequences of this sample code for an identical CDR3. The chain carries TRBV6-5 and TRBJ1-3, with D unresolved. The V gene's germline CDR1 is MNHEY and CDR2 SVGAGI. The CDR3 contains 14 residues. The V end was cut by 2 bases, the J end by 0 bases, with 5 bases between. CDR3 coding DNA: TGTGCCAGCAGTTACGAACTCTCTGGAAACACCATATATTTT. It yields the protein CASSYELSGNTIYF.

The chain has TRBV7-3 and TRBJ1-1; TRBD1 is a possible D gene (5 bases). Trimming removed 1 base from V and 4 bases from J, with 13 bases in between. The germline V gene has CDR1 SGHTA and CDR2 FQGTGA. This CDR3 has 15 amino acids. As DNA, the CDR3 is TGTGCCAGCAGCTTAATAAGGGGTGTACCCACTGAAGCTTTCTTT. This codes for CASSLIRGVPTEAFF. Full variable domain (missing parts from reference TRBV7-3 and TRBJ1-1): GAGVSQTPSNKVTEKGKYVELRCDPISGHTALYWYRQSLGQGPEFLIYFQGTGAADDSGLPNDRFFAVRPEGSVSTLKIQRTERGDSAVYLCASSLIRGVPTEAFFGQGTRLTVV.

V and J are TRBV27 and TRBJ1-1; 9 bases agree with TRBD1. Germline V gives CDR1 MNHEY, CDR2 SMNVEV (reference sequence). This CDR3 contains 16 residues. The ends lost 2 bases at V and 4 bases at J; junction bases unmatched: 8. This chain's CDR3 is CASSLGPTGGFTEAFF. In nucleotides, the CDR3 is TGTGCCAGCAGTTTAGGCCCGACAGGGGGGTTCACTGAAGCTTTCTTT.

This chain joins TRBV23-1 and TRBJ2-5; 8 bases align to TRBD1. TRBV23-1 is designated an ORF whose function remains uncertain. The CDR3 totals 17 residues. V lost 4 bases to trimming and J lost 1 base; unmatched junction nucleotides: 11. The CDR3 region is CASSPNRDRFPQETQYF. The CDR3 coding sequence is TGCGCCAGCAGTCCCAACCGGGACAGGTTCCCCCAAGAGACCCAGTACTTC.

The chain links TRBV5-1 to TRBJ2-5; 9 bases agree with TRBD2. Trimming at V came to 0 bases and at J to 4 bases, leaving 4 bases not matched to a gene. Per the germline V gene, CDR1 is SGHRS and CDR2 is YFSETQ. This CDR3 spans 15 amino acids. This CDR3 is CASSLERGRGETQYF. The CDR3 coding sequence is TGCGCCAGCAGCTTGGAACGCGGGAGGGGAGAGACCCAGTACTTC.

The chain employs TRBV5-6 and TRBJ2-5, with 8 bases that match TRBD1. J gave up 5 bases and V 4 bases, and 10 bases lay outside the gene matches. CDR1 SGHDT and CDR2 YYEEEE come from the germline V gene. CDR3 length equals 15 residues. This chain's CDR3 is CASSVDRVIEETQYF. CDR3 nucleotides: TGTGCCAGCAGCGTGGACAGGGTGATTGAGGAGACCCAGTACTTC.

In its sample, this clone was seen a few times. CDR3 sequence: CATSSSQGAANEQFF. The CDR3 region has the DNA TGTGCCACCAGCAGCTCACAGGGGGCAGCGAATGAGCAGTTCTTC. V is TRBV15 and J is TRBJ2-1; 9 nucleotides agree with TRBD1. Germline V gene data show CDR1 as LNHNV and CDR2 as YYDKDF (reference sequence). The CDR3 runs to 15 residues. The V gene end was trimmed by 3 bases and the J gene end by 7 bases; junction bases not matched to a gene: 7.

The chain's CDR3 is CASSLSQAPGELFF. The DNA for the CDR3 is TGTGCCAGCAGCTTGAGTCAGGCGCCCGGGGAGCTGTTTTTT. The gene calls are TRBV11-1 and TRBJ2-2; D unresolved. The CDR3 contains 14 residues. Germline values: CDR1 SGHAT, CDR2 FQDESV (reference sequence). V was clipped by 3 bases and J by 6 bases, with 11 bases between them.

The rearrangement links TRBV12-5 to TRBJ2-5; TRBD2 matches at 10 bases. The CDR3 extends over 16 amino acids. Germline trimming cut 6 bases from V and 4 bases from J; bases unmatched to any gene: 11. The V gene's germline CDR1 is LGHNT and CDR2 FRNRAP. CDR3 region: CASGPGETSGRETQYF. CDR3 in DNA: TGTGCTAGTGGCCCCGGCGAGACTAGCGGGCGAGAGACCCAGTACTTC.

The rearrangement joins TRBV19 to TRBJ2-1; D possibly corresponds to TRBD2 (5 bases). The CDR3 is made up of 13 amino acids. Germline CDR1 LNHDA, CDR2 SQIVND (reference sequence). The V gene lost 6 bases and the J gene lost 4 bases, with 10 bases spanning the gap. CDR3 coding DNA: TGTGCCAGTAGCCTCACTAGTTACAATGAGCAGTTCTTC. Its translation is CASSLTSYNEQFF.

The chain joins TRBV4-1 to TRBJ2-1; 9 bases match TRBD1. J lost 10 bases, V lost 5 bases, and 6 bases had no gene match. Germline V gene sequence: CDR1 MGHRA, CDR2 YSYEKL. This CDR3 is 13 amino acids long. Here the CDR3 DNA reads TGCGCCAGCAGCAAACCCGGGACAGGGGAGCAGTTCTTC. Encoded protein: CASSKPGTGEQFF.

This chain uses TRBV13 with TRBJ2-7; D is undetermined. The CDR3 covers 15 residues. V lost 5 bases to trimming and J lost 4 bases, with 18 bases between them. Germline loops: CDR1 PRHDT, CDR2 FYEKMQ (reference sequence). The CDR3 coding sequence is TGTGCCAGCAGCCGGGTCGCAGCGACCGAGTACGAGCAGTACTTC. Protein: CASSRVAATEYEQYF.

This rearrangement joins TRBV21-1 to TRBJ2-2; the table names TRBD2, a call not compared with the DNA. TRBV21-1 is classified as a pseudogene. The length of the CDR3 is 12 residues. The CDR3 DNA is TGTGCCAGCAGCAATGAGGACGGGGAGCTGTTTTTT. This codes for CASSNEDGELFF.

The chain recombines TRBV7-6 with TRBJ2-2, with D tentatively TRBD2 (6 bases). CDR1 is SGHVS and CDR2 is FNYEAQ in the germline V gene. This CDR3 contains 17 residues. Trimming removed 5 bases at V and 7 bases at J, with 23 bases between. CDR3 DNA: TGTGCCAGCAGCGACCGTATAGCGGACGGGTCGGTCGGGGAGCTGTTTTTT. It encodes CASSDRIADGSVGELFF. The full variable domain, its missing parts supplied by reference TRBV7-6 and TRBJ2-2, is GAGVSQSPRYKVTKRGQDVALRCDPISGHVSLYWYRQALGQGPEFLTYFNYEAQQDKSGLPNDRFSAERPEGSISTLTIQRTEQRDSAMYRCASSDRIADGSVGELFFGEGSRLTVL.